The sample holds many counts of the clone carrying this T cell receptor (beta chain). Its antigen is unidentified. The library came from three nested PCR rounds adapted from ARM-PCR protocols. TCRdb processed the multiplex PCR reads anew with MiXCR; each CDR3 protein has one entry. The sample lists approximately 76,000 distinct CDR3 sequences; roughly 70% were seen once. This sample was included in a study of tumor and adjacent non-tumor tissue in lung cancer. Study context: Stage I to III disease affected ten to eleven men and about 5 women aged roughly 31 to 76. On average, productive TCRbeta reads reached a few million per sample.

V lost 0 bases to trimming and J lost 7 bases; unmatched junction nucleotides: 6. Per the germline V gene, CDR1 is SGHNT and CDR2 is YYREEE (reference sequence). The CDR3 runs 14 residues. This sample's RNA came from whole unsorted tissue. Study conclusions and caveats: Patients with more diverse tumor TCRs had worse survival.

The TCR sequence derives from a woman in her sixties or seventies with non-small cell lung cancer. This chain uses TRBV5-4 with TRBJ2-7; TRBD1 matches at 8 bases. Material: lung tumor tissue. CDR3 in DNA: TGTGCCAGCAGCTTGGTGGACAGGGCTGGAGAGCAGTACTTC. Its protein product is CASSLVDRAGEQYF.